The 29 T cell receptor beta chains given below trace back to one sample, sequenced in a study of blood T cell repertoires in COVID-19. Only in-frame clones appear in the TCRdb table, and some are missing; sequencing was by immunoSEQ multiplex PCR. The repertoire includes about 300,000 clones, approximately 90% of them detected once, and under 8% sits in the top ten. Material: peripheral blood. These receptors came from a woman in her thirties who had recovered from COVID-19.

The chain links TRBV6-1 to TRBJ1-6; D is undetermined. CDR3 length: 13 amino acids. The V end lost 3 bases, the J end lost 6 bases, and 6 bases lay between the germline ends. Germline-derived CDR1 and CDR2 are MNHNS and SASEGT. The CDR3 DNA reads TGTGCCAGCAGTGACAGGTTTAATTCACCCCTCCACTTT. This codes for CASSDRFNSPLHF.

The rearrangement joins TRBV15 to TRBJ2-7; 7 bases are a match to TRBD2. V trimming: 0 bases; J trimming: 3 bases; junction bases outside the gene matches: 5. The CDR3 length is 15 residues. From germline, CDR1 is LNHNV and CDR2 YYDKDF (reference sequence). The CDR3 reads CATSREGGNHYEQYF. As DNA, the CDR3 is TGTGCCACCAGCAGAGAGGGGGGGAACCACTACGAGCAGTACTTC.

The chain recombines TRBV7-3 with TRBJ1-1; 7 bases align to TRBD1. Germline V CDR1 and CDR2: SGHTA, FQGTGA. Trimming took 5 bases from V and 1 from J; bases not matched to a gene: 1. The CDR3 sequence is 13 residues long. CDR3 amino acids: CASSRQGNTEAFF. For the CDR3, the DNA is TGTGCCAGCAGCCGACAGGGGAACACTGAAGCTTTCTTT.

The chain carries TRBV29-1 and TRBJ1-1, with 9 bases lining up with TRBD1. The V gene's germline CDR1 is SQVTM and CDR2 ANQGSEA. The J segment lost 10 bases and the V segment lost 6 bases, leaving 12 bases of the junction unmatched. The CDR3 extends over 13 amino acids. CDR3 nucleotide sequence: TGCAGCGTCGCCACACAGGGGGCGCGGGGAGCTTTCTTT. Encoded protein: CSVATQGARGAFF.

The V call is TRBV6-5, the J call TRBJ2-3, with 9 bases aligning to TRBD2. Germline V CDR1 and CDR2: MNHEY, SVGAGI. Trimming removed 6 bases from V and 3 bases from J; junction bases left unmatched: 7. This CDR3 contains 15 residues. The CDR3 DNA is TGTGCCAGCAGACGAGAGCGGGGGGTAACAGATACGCAGTATTTT. As protein: CASRRERGVTDTQYF.

This chain links TRBV28 with TRBJ1-2; TRBD1 aligns across 8 bases. The junction had 9 bases not matched to a gene; V was cut back by 4 bases and J by 5 bases. The CDR3 covers 15 residues. The germline gives CDR1 MDHEN, CDR2 SYDVKM. CDR3 protein: CASSSRQGRPYGYTF. The DNA for the CDR3 is TGTGCCAGCAGTTCCCGACAGGGGCGACCTTATGGCTACACCTTC.

The J gene is TRBJ1-1, the V gene TRBV7-3, with D unclear. The CDR3 sequence is 15 residues long. Germline CDR1 SGHTA, CDR2 FQGTGA. V lost 3 bases and J lost 1, with 12 bases in between. CDR3 nucleotides: TGTGCCAGCAGCTTGACCCCCTCGGGGAACACTGAAGCTTTCTTT. It is translated as CASSLTPSGNTEAFF.

Here the CDR3 reads CASSAGQGGGYTF. The CDR3 nucleotides are TGTGCCAGCAGTGCGGGACAGGGGGGAGGCTACACCTTC. This chain links TRBV2 with TRBJ1-2; 11 nucleotides agree with TRBD1. With V trimmed by 4 bases and J by 8 bases, 3 bases remained unmatched. Looked up from germline, CDR1 is SNHLY and CDR2 is FYNNEI. The CDR3 consists of 13 residues.

This chain uses TRBV7-2 with TRBJ1-4; tentatively, D is TRBD1 (6 bases). The V and J ends lost 0 bases and 4 bases respectively, with 15 bases between them. The CDR3 is 17 amino acids. Per germline, CDR1 SGHTA and CDR2 FQGNSA. CDR3 DNA sequence: TGTGCCAGCAGCTTAGCGGCGGGGGAGACAGGTAATGAAAAACTGTTTTTT. Translating gives CASSLAAGETGNEKLFF.

The V and J genes are TRBV4-2 and TRBJ2-2; D ambiguous. The CDR3 totals 15 residues. Trimming took 3 bases from V and 4 from J, leaving 12 bases between them. Germline CDR1 reads LGHNA; CDR2 reads YNFKEQ. The CDR3 DNA reads as TGTGCCAGCAGCCACATGCGGCAGCCCACCGGGGAGCTGTTTTTT. Residues: CASSHMRQPTGELFF.

The chain couples TRBV27 to TRBJ2-2, with D possibly being TRBD1 (6 bases). The V end was cut by 2 bases, the J end by 4 bases, with 17 bases between. The V gene's germline CDR1 is MNHEY and CDR2 SMNVEV (reference sequence). This CDR3 contains 17 residues. The CDR3 region has the DNA TGTGCCAGCAGTTTAAATCACCGAAACAGGGTCACCGGGGAGCTGTTTTTT. This codes for CASSLNHRNRVTGELFF.

V and J are TRBV5-1 and TRBJ2-7; weak D call: TRBD1 (6 bases). In germline, CDR1 is SGHRS, CDR2 YFSETQ. V lost 2 bases, J lost 3 bases, and 15 bases lay in between. The CDR3 is 15 residues long. The CDR3 loop is CASSLLPGQSYEQYF. CDR3 in DNA: TGCGCCAGCAGCTTACTTCCGGGACAAAGCTACGAGCAGTACTTC.

J is TRBJ2-1 and V is TRBV7-2; the D gene is possibly TRBD1 (6 bases). CDR1 is SGHTA and CDR2 is FQGNSA in the germline V gene. CDR3 size: 15 residues. Trimming removed 1 base at V and 7 bases at J, with 14 bases between. The CDR3 sequence: CASSLGQVVRNEQFF. CDR3 DNA: TGTGCCAGCAGCTTAGGACAGGTCGTGAGGAATGAGCAGTTCTTC.

This clone was picked up one time. This chain uses TRBV10-3 with TRBJ1-1; the D is unclear. Per the germline V gene, CDR1 is ENHRY and CDR2 is SYGVKD. This CDR3 is 15 amino acids long. With 6 bases removed from V and 1 base from J, the gap between germline ends came to 15 bases. The chain's CDR3 is CAISVDLIRNTEAFF. In DNA, the CDR3 is TGTGCCATCAGCGTCGATCTAATAAGGAACACTGAAGCTTTCTTT.

The chain links TRBV4-1 to TRBJ2-3, with a weak D call TRBD2 (5 bases). The V end lost 4 bases, the J end lost 3 bases, and 8 bases lay between the germline ends. Germline V gene data show CDR1 as MGHRA and CDR2 as YSYEKL. CDR3 length equals 13 residues. The CDR3 DNA is TGCGCCAGCAGCCCAATAGCGACAGATACGCAGTATTTT. The encoded protein is CASSPIATDTQYF.

The rearrangement joins TRBV19 to TRBJ1-2, with 11 bases identical to TRBD1. Germline assignment: CDR1 LNHDA and CDR2 SQIVND (reference sequence). Trimming at V came to 5 bases and at J to 0 bases, leaving 8 bases not matched to a gene. The CDR3 covers 17 residues. CDR3 bases: TGTGCCAGTAGTTATCCCGGGACAGGGGGTTCTAACTATGGCTACACCTTC. Translation gives CASSYPGTGGSNYGYTF.

The sample holds many counts of this clone. This chain links TRBV5-1 with TRBJ1-4; 7 bases are a match to TRBD1. Germline V lookup: CDR1 SGHRS, CDR2 YFSETQ. Unmatched junction bases numbered 5, after V lost 4 bases and J lost 5 bases. The CDR3 runs 14 residues. The CDR3 here is CASSLQGPNEKLFF. CDR3 nucleotides: TGCGCCAGCAGCCTACAGGGGCCAAATGAAAAACTGTTTTTT.

This clone was counted only a few times. The chain joins TRBV28 to TRBJ1-1; D gene uncertain. Germline V lookup: CDR1 MDHEN, CDR2 SYDVKM. V was trimmed by 3 bases and J by 0 bases, leaving 8 bases between them. The CDR3 runs to 14 residues. CDR3 sequence (DNA): TGTGCCAGCAGTTTGGCAGTATTGAACACTGAAGCTTTCTTT. This translates into CASSLAVLNTEAFF.

The V call is TRBV4-3, the J call TRBJ2-5; 7 nucleotides align to TRBD2. CDR1 is LGHNA and CDR2 is YSLEER in the germline V gene. Germline trimming cut 1 base from V and 1 base from J; bases unmatched to any gene: 6. This CDR3 spans 16 amino acids. The CDR3 reads CASSQAVSGAQETQYF. CDR3 DNA: TGCGCCAGCAGCCAAGCCGTAAGCGGGGCCCAAGAGACCCAGTACTTC.

This chain joins TRBV7-3 and TRBJ1-3; D may be TRBD1 (5 bases). The V end was cut by 3 bases, the J end by 6 bases, with 9 bases between. Per germline, CDR1 SGHTA and CDR2 FQGTGA. The CDR3 is 13 residues long. CDR3 in DNA: TGTGCCAGCAGCTTGACCAGGGAAAACACCATATATTTT. As protein: CASSLTRENTIYF.

V is TRBV3-1 (or the pseudogene TRBV3-2) and J is TRBJ2-4; 9 nucleotides line up with TRBD2. The ends lost 3 bases at V and 3 bases at J; junction bases unmatched: 12. Per the germline V gene, CDR1 is LGHDT and CDR2 is YNNKEL (reference sequence). The CDR3 sequence is 18 residues long. The CDR3 nucleotides read TGTGCCAGCAGCCAGGGTGAGGTAGCGGGGGACGACAAAAACATTCAGTACTTC. It encodes CASSQGEVAGDDKNIQYF.

The rearrangement joins TRBV7-9 to TRBJ1-5, with D maybe TRBD1 (5 bases). The CDR3 runs 18 residues. V was cut by 5 bases and J by 1 base, with 21 bases left in between. Germline V gene sequence: CDR1 SEHNR, CDR2 FQNEAQ (reference sequence). The CDR3: CASSQGPPWSRSNQPQHF. CDR3 bases: TGTGCCAGCAGCCAGGGCCCTCCTTGGTCGAGGAGCAATCAGCCCCAGCATTTT.

This chain connects TRBV28 to TRBJ1-5, with D unclear. Trimming removed 5 bases from V and 5 bases from J, with 7 bases in between. Germline CDR1 reads MDHEN; CDR2 reads SYDVKM. The CDR3 has 12 residues. The CDR3 coding sequence is TGTGCCAGCAGTCAAACAGATCAGCCCCAGCATTTT. It translates to CASSQTDQPQHF.

V gene TRBV12-3 or TRBV12-4 combines with J gene TRBJ1-2, with no clear D. The CDR3 runs to 11 residues. Between the trimmed V and J ends, which lost 2 bases and 7 bases, there was a span of 5 bases. For the CDR3, the DNA is TGTGCCAGCAGTTTACGGGGTGGCTACACCTTC. This translates into CASSLRGGYTF.

J is TRBJ1-2 and V is TRBV27, with no clear D. Deletions cut 4 bases from V and 5 bases from J, with 17 bases between. Looked up from germline, CDR1 is MNHEY and CDR2 is SMNVEV (reference sequence). This CDR3 comprises 15 residues. CDR3 sequence: CASSSPSGAEYGYTF. CDR3 DNA: TGTGCCAGCAGTTCACCCTCCGGAGCCGAATATGGCTACACCTTC.

V usage is TRBV5-4 and J usage is TRBJ2-5, with 8 bases lining up with TRBD2. Trimming cost V 7 bases and J 2 bases; bases outside gene matches: 10. The CDR3 is 15 amino acids. Germline-derived CDR1 and CDR2 are SGHNT and YYREEE (reference sequence). CDR3 amino acids: CASFPGGQEQETQYF. The CDR3, as DNA: TGTGCCAGCTTCCCGGGGGGGCAGGAACAAGAGACCCAGTACTTC.

The rearrangement joins TRBV4-1 to TRBJ2-7; a weak D match, TRBD1 (6 bases). V lost 1 base and J lost 4, with 14 bases in between. CDR1 and CDR2 (germline): MGHRA, YSYEKL. This CDR3 spans 15 amino acids. The CDR3 DNA reads TGCGCCAGCAGCCAAGTGGACAGCGCGTCGTACGAGCAGTACTTC. It translates to CASSQVDSASYEQYF.

This chain uses TRBV9 with TRBJ2-2; a possible D gene is TRBD1 (6 bases). The CDR3 runs to 15 residues. CDR1 and CDR2 from the germline V gene are SGDLS and YYNGEE. V was clipped by 0 bases and J by 3 bases, with 9 bases between them. CDR3 in amino acids: CASSVGPGDTGELFF. CDR3 coding DNA: TGTGCCAGCAGCGTAGGTCCAGGGGACACCGGGGAGCTGTTTTTT. The full variable domain, completed using reference TRBV9 and TRBJ2-2, is DSGVTQTPKHLITATGQRVTLRCSPRSGDLSVYWYQQSLDQGLQFLIQYYNGEERAKGNILERFSAQQFPDLHSELNLSSLELGDSALYFCASSVGPGDTGELFFGEGSRLTVL.

This chain uses TRBV19 with TRBJ1-1; D unresolved. Germline V gene lookup returns CDR1 LNHDA and CDR2 SQIVND (reference sequence). This CDR3 contains 13 residues. The ends were cut back, 3 bases at V and 1 base at J, with 6 bases in the middle. This CDR3 reads CASSIRQNTEAFF. For the CDR3, the DNA is TGTGCCAGTAGTATCCGACAGAACACTGAAGCTTTCTTT.